This T cell receptor beta chain was sequenced for a study of blood T cell repertoires in COVID-19. Study background: COVID-19 samples collected from the United States, Italy and Spain covered acute and convalescent phases.

The CDR3 extends over 14 amino acids. The trim removed 5 bases at V and 7 bases at J, leaving 6 bases unmatched. The germline V gene encodes CDR1 SEHNR and CDR2 FQNEAQ (reference sequence). In the original analysis: Reference gene primers were amplified, and this amplification served to estimate nucleated cell counts. Clones were read by immunoSEQ multiplex PCR, and TCRdb kept only the in-frame ones, dropping some. Clone size and the V and J calls come from that table; the DNA yielded D and trimming. The sample includes 490,000 or so clones, approximately 90% of them seen just once. The source of this sequence is a woman in her thirties or forties who had recovered from COVID-19. This sequence joins TRBV7-9 and TRBJ1-5, with 9 bases lining up with TRBD1. Sequencing was performed on PBMCs or T cells enriched from blood (not recorded which). The CDR3 nucleotides read TGTGCCAGCAGCGCCGGGACAGGGAGCCAGCCCCAGCATTTT. Its translation is CASSAGTGSQPQHF.